The 7 T cell receptor beta chains presented below share a single source sample, sequenced in a study of cytomegalovirus exposure and HLA in healthy donors. PCR was performed using 60 Vbeta and 13 Jbeta primers. Produced via immunoSEQ multiplex PCR; TCRdb's table is partial and in-frame only. This table has fewer than 200,000 clones, less than 80% appearing once. Sequenced input: PBMCs. The receptors shown here come from a woman in her thirties or forties in good health and CMV-seronegative.

This chain links TRBV28 with TRBJ2-5, with 8 bases lining up with TRBD1. The CDR3 is made up of 14 amino acids. The V and J ends lost 3 bases and 7 bases, in that order; junction bases with no gene match: 7. Germline-derived CDR1 and CDR2 are MDHEN and SYDVKM. CDR3 region: CASSLGTGGTTQYF. CDR3 nucleotide sequence: TGTGCCAGCAGTTTGGGGACAGGAGGAACGACCCAGTACTTC.

This rearrangement joins TRBV5-1 to TRBJ2-7, with TRBD1 identical over 8 bases. The CDR3 totals 16 residues. The J segment lost 4 bases and the V segment lost 4 bases, leaving 13 bases of the junction unmatched. Germline CDR1 and CDR2: SGHRS and YFSETQ. CDR3 in DNA: TGCGCCAGCAGCACAGACTCAGGGGGCATCCTATACGAGCAGTACTTC. Residues: CASSTDSGGILYEQYF.

J is TRBJ1-1 and V is TRBV5-1, with 8 nucleotides matching TRBD1. Losses at the gene ends were 4 bases for V and 3 bases for J; bases not matched to a gene: 8. This CDR3 is 15 amino acids long. Germline assignment: CDR1 SGHRS and CDR2 YFSETQ. The CDR3 here is CASSPPSRGHTEAFF. Here the CDR3 DNA reads TGCGCCAGCAGCCCGCCAAGCAGGGGGCACACTGAAGCTTTCTTT.

This clone was counted a single time. In DNA form, the CDR3 reads TGTGCCAGCAGTTCCCTGACAGGGACAGCTTTCTTT. Amino acids: CASSSLTGTAFF. The chain carries TRBV6-1 and TRBJ1-1; 7 bases are a match to TRBD1. CDR3 size: 12 residues. The germline V gene encodes CDR1 MNHNS and CDR2 SASEGT. Trimming cost V 5 bases and J 10 bases; bases outside gene matches: 7.

This clone occurred once. The genes are TRBV7-3 and TRBJ2-7; 13 bases are shared with TRBD2. CDR1 SGHTA and CDR2 FQGTGA come from the germline V gene. This CDR3 comprises 14 residues. J was trimmed by 4 bases and V by 6 bases; bases with no gene match: 3. CDR3 protein: CASSLLAGGYEQYF. The CDR3, as DNA: TGTGCCAGCAGTTTACTAGCGGGAGGGTACGAGCAGTACTTC.

V is TRBV21-1 and J is TRBJ2-7; the table gives TRBD1 as D, unverified against the DNA. TRBV21-1 is described as a pseudogene. This CDR3 has 18 amino acids. CDR3 loop: CASSLTRRQAYDSYEQYF. CDR3 nucleotide sequence: TGTGCCAGCAGCCTCACTAGAAGACAGGCCTACGACTCCTACGAGCAGTACTTC.

The gene calls are TRBV27 and TRBJ1-1, with 7 bases lining up with TRBD1. The CDR3 contains 14 residues. Germline CDR1 is MNHEY and CDR2 is SMNVEV (reference sequence). The trim removed 4 bases at V and 7 bases at J, leaving 9 bases unmatched. The CDR3 region has the DNA TGTGCCAGCAGTTCCTACAGGGGAACCCGTGAAGCTTTCTTT. It specifies CASSSYRGTREAFF.